Each of the 24 T cell receptor beta chains below was sequenced from the same sample in a study of cytotoxic CD8 clonotypes in ibrutinib-treated CLL. Produced via immunoSEQ multiplex PCR; TCRdb's table is partial and in-frame only. Here the sample spans about 130,000 clones, 70% to 90% being singletons. The material sequenced was PBMCs, taken after 24 months of ibrutinib treatment. The source is a human donor with chronic lymphocytic leukemia.

The J gene is TRBJ1-6, the V gene TRBV9, with 8 nucleotides matching TRBD1. The germline V gene has CDR1 SGDLS and CDR2 YYNGEE. The CDR3 runs to 16 residues. Trimming took 4 bases from V and 6 from J; bases not matched to a gene: 9. CDR3 nucleotides: TGTGCCAGCAGCCCTGGGACAGGATGGGCTAATTCACCCCTCCACTTT. Its protein product is CASSPGTGWANSPLHF.

The rearrangement links TRBV5-4 to TRBJ2-2; 7 bases line up with TRBD1. Germline V gene sequence: CDR1 SGHNT, CDR2 YYREEE (reference sequence). V gave up 4 bases and J gave up 5 bases; unmatched junction bases: 11. The CDR3 covers 16 residues. The CDR3 DNA reads as TGTGCCAGCAGCGTTAAGGACAGGCCCCAAACCGGGGAGCTGTTTTTT. Amino acid sequence: CASSVKDRPQTGELFF. Looking up the rest from reference TRBV5-4 and TRBJ2-2 gives the full variable domain: ETGVTQSPTHLIKTRGQQVTLRCSSQSGHNTVSWYQQALGQGPQFIFQYYREEENGRGNFPPRFSGLQFPNYSSELNVNALELDDSALYLCASSVKDRPQTGELFFGEGSRLTVL.

The rearrangement uses TRBV4-2 and TRBJ2-3; no clear D. The ends were cut back, 1 base at V and 2 bases at J, with 7 bases in the middle. CDR1 and CDR2 from the germline V gene are LGHNA and YNFKEQ. The CDR3 runs to 14 residues. The CDR3 spells CASSQALVTDTQYF. The CDR3 DNA follows: TGTGCCAGCAGCCAAGCGCTAGTCACAGATACGCAGTATTTT.

J is TRBJ1-1 and V is TRBV28, with a possible D match to TRBD1 (5 bases). The CDR3 has 13 residues. Germline V gives CDR1 MDHEN, CDR2 SYDVKM. Trimming took off 4 bases at V and 5 bases at J, with 11 bases between the two ends. The CDR3 sequence is CASSSRGRTEAFF. CDR3 DNA: TGTGCCAGCAGTTCTAGGGGAAGGACTGAAGCTTTCTTT. Together with reference TRBV28 and TRBJ1-1, the CDR3 gives the full variable domain: DVKVTQSSRYLVKRTGEKVFLECVQDMDHENMFWYRQDPGLGLRLIYFSYDVKMKEKGDIPEGYSVSREKKERFSLILESASTNQTSMYLCASSSRGRTEAFFGQGTRLTVV.

The chain links TRBV5-4 to TRBJ1-4, with TRBD1 as a possible D gene (5 bases). Deletions cut 0 bases from V and 2 bases from J, with 8 bases between. Looked up from germline, CDR1 is SGHNT and CDR2 is YYREEE (reference sequence). The CDR3 is 15 amino acids. DNA of the CDR3: TGTGCCAGCAGCTTGGCGGCAGGGACTAATGAAAAACTGTTTTTT. Translated: CASSLAAGTNEKLFF.

The V and J genes are TRBV5-8 and TRBJ1-4; D possibly corresponds to TRBD1 (5 bases). The germline V and J ends were trimmed by 4 bases and 7 bases, with 17 bases remaining between them. CDR3 size: 15 residues. CDR1 and CDR2 from the germline V gene are SGHTS and YDEGEE. The CDR3: CASSPGSLGGEKLFF. CDR3 nucleotides: TGTGCCAGCAGCCCGGGATCCCTGGGGGGTGAAAAACTGTTTTTT.

J is TRBJ2-7 and V is TRBV28; 8 bases line up with TRBD2. The CDR3 is made up of 15 amino acids. The germline CDR1 and CDR2 sequences are MDHEN and SYDVKM. Trimming cost V 4 bases and J 3 bases; bases outside gene matches: 8. DNA for the CDR3: TGTGCCAGCAGTTCGGGGGGAAGCGGGAGCTACGAGCAGTACTTC. This encodes CASSSGGSGSYEQYF. Filled out from reference TRBV28 and TRBJ2-7, the complete variable domain reads DVKVTQSSRYLVKRTGEKVFLECVQDMDHENMFWYRQDPGLGLRLIYFSYDVKMKEKGDIPEGYSVSREKKERFSLILESASTNQTSMYLCASSSGGSGSYEQYFGPGTRLTVT.

On this clone: Within the sample, other DNA sequences also encode this same CDR3. The V gene is TRBV19, the J gene TRBJ2-7; 8 bases align to TRBD2. The V gene end was trimmed by 4 bases and the J gene end by 4 bases; junction bases not matched to a gene: 6. The CDR3 spans 14 residues. The germline V gene encodes CDR1 LNHDA and CDR2 SQIVND (reference sequence). The CDR3 DNA sequence: TGTGCCAGTAGTACCCGACTAGCGAGGTACGAGCAGTACTTC. This codes for CASSTRLARYEQYF. The entire variable domain, with the rest obtained from reference TRBV19 and TRBJ2-7, is as follows: DGGITQSPKYLFRKEGQNVTLSCEQNLNHDAMYWYRQDPGQGLRLIYYSQIVNDFQKGDIAEGYSVSREKKESFPLTVTSAQKNPTAFYLCASSTRLARYEQYFGPGTRLTVT.

V usage is TRBV5-5 and J usage is TRBJ1-2, with D maybe TRBD1 (5 bases). Trimming removed 0 bases from V and 5 bases from J, with 17 bases in between. Germline V lookup: CDR1 SGHKS, CDR2 YYEKEE (reference sequence). There are 16 residues in the CDR3. CDR3 region: CASSLESAREAYGYTF. The CDR3 nucleotides read TGTGCCAGCAGCTTGGAATCGGCCAGGGAGGCGTATGGCTACACCTTC.

The CDR3 sequence is CASSLLGGIDYEQYF. The DNA of the CDR3 is TGTGCCAGCAGCTTGTTAGGCGGGATAGATTACGAGCAGTACTTC. This chain uses TRBV7-3 with TRBJ2-7; a possible D gene is TRBD2 (6 bases). Trimming pared 3 bases from V and 4 bases from J, leaving 16 bases between. Germline lookup yields CDR1 SGHTA and CDR2 FQGTGA. The CDR3 extends over 15 amino acids.

The V call is TRBV28, the J call TRBJ2-2, with D possibly called TRBD1 or TRBD2 (6 bases each). Trimming removed 8 bases from V and 5 bases from J, with 12 bases in between. There are 13 residues in the CDR3. Germline-derived CDR1 and CDR2 are MDHEN and SYDVKM. The chain's CDR3 is CASGGGETGELFF. The CDR3, as DNA: TGTGCCAGCGGGGGCGGGGAGACCGGGGAGCTGTTTTTT.

The V call is TRBV7-9, the J call TRBJ2-1, with 8 nucleotides matching TRBD2. CDR1 SEHNR and CDR2 FQNEAQ come from the germline V gene (reference sequence). The CDR3 runs to 17 residues. V trimming: 3 bases; J trimming: 2 bases; junction bases outside the gene matches: 9. CDR3 amino acids: CASSFQTSGSPYNEQFF. The DNA for the CDR3 is TGTGCCAGCAGCTTTCAAACTAGCGGTTCTCCCTACAATGAGCAGTTCTTC.

The sample holds a few counts of this clone. The chain combines TRBV6-5 with TRBJ2-7; perhaps TRBD2 as D (7 bases). Between the trimmed V and J ends, which lost 5 bases and 5 bases, there was a span of 10 bases. The CDR3 is 12 amino acids. Germline V gene lookup returns CDR1 MNHEY and CDR2 SVGAGI. In DNA form, the CDR3 reads TGTGCCAGCAGTAGGGGGGGGAACGAGCAGTACTTC. It specifies CASSRGGNEQYF.

The rearrangement joins TRBV9 to TRBJ1-2, with D uncertain. The ends were cut back, 0 bases at V and 3 bases at J, with 9 bases in the middle. The length of the CDR3 is 14 residues. From germline, CDR1 is SGDLS and CDR2 YYNGEE. The CDR3 loop is CASSVGGFHYGYTF. CDR3 coding DNA: TGTGCCAGCAGCGTAGGAGGATTTCACTATGGCTACACCTTC.

The J gene is TRBJ2-3, the V gene TRBV19; no clear D. The germline V gene has CDR1 LNHDA and CDR2 SQIVND (reference sequence). Trimming shortened V by 3 bases and J by 5 bases, and 18 bases separated the two germline ends. The CDR3 loop spans 16 amino acids. The CDR3, as DNA: TGTGCCAGTAGTATGATGATTAGCCCAACGGGAGATACGCAGTATTTT. Protein sequence: CASSMMISPTGDTQYF.

The chain recombines TRBV6-5 with TRBJ1-4; D not certain. CDR3 size: 13 residues. CDR1 and CDR2 from the germline V gene are MNHEY and SVGAGI. V shed 9 bases and J shed 6 bases, with 14 bases lying between them. The CDR3 sequence: CASSGLKDEKLFF. CDR3 DNA: TGTGCCAGTTCGGGATTAAAGGATGAAAAACTGTTTTTT.

The J gene is TRBJ1-4, the V gene TRBV5-1; 7 bases are shared with TRBD1. Germline trimming cut 1 base from V and 4 bases from J; bases unmatched to any gene: 4. Per germline, CDR1 SGHRS and CDR2 YFSETQ. The CDR3 loop spans 15 amino acids. The CDR3 coding sequence is TGCGCCAGCAGCTTGTCGACAGGGATTAATGAAAAACTGTTTTTT. This translates into CASSLSTGINEKLFF. The variable domain in full, with the rest retrieved from reference TRBV5-1 and TRBJ1-4, is KAGVTQTPRYLIKTRGQQVTLSCSPISGHRSVSWYQQTPGQGLQFLFEYFSETQRNKGNFPGRFSGRQFSNSRSEMNVSTLELGDSALYLCASSLSTGINEKLFFGSGTQLSVL.

The chain is built from TRBV5-1 and TRBJ1-1, with TRBD1 matching over 7 bases. J was trimmed by 7 bases and V by 2 bases; bases with no gene match: 5. Germline CDR1 reads SGHRS; CDR2 reads YFSETQ. This CDR3 contains 13 residues. CDR3 amino acids: CASSLEGQYEAFF. CDR3 coding DNA: TGCGCCAGCAGCTTAGAGGGACAGTATGAAGCTTTCTTT.

The V and J genes are TRBV6-5 and TRBJ2-7; 8 nucleotides agree with TRBD2. J gave up 2 bases and V 6 bases, and 9 bases lay outside the gene matches. This CDR3 has 15 amino acids. From germline, CDR1 is MNHEY and CDR2 SVGAGI. The CDR3, as DNA: TGTGCCAGCAGGCGTGGGGTAGCGGGACCCTACGAGCAGTACTTC. Translating gives CASRRGVAGPYEQYF.

The chain carries TRBV11-3 and TRBJ2-7; possible D gene TRBD1, 7 bases. Trimming took off 4 bases at V and 11 bases at J, with 15 bases between the two ends. The length of the CDR3 is 12 residues. CDR1 is SGHNT and CDR2 is YENEEA in the germline V gene. The CDR3: CASSSQGGEKYF. CDR3 DNA: TGTGCCAGCAGCTCCCAGGGGGGTGAGAAGTACTTC.

This clone has only a few counts. The chain is built from TRBV28 and TRBJ1-1, with D perhaps matching TRBD1 (5 bases). Germline V gene sequence: CDR1 MDHEN, CDR2 SYDVKM. This CDR3 has 12 amino acids. Trimming removed 2 bases from V and 7 bases from J, with 8 bases in between. The CDR3 sequence is CASSLGRGEAFF. CDR3 sequence (DNA): TGTGCCAGCAGTTTAGGGAGGGGTGAAGCTTTCTTT.

V is TRBV25-1 and J is TRBJ2-7, with 8 bases that match TRBD2. Germline trimming cut 2 bases from V and 6 bases from J; bases unmatched to any gene: 12. The CDR3 totals 16 residues. Per the germline V gene, CDR1 is MGHDK and CDR2 is SYGVNS. In nucleotides, the CDR3 is TGTGCCAGCAGTGAAACCCCCGGGGGGGGCCAGCTCGAGCAGTACTTC. Translating it yields CASSETPGGGQLEQYF.

Remarks on this clone: A junction end diverges from the germline sequence, so it may reflect a read error. The rearrangement joins TRBV5-1 to TRBJ2-5; a possible D gene is TRBD1 (6 bases). The CDR3 sequence is 18 residues long. From germline, CDR1 is SGHRS and CDR2 YFSETQ. The CDR3 sequence is CASSRPSIRQASQGTQYF. The CDR3 DNA is TGCGCCAGCAGCAGACCCTCAATTCGACAGGCGAGTCAAGGGACCCAGTACTTC.

The gene calls are TRBV27 and TRBJ2-5; D is ambiguous. Germline V gene sequence: CDR1 MNHEY, CDR2 SMNVEV (reference sequence). The CDR3 spans 17 residues. Trimming removed 2 bases from V and 5 bases from J, with 21 bases in between. The CDR3 bases are TGTGCCAGCAGTTTAGGGCGGCGCTACGGTCAAGGGGAGACCCAGTACTTC. Protein: CASSLGRRYGQGETQYF.